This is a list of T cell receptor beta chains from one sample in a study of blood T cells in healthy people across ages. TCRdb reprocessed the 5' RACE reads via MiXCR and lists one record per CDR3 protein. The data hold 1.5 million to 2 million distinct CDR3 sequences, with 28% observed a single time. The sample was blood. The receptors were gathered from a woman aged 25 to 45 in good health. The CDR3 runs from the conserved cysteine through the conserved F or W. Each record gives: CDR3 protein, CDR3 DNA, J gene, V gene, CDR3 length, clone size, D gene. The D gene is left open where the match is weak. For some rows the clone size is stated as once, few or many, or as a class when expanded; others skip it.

CDR3: CSAIAGGPLRETQYF
DNA: TGCAGTGCGATAGCGGGGGGACCCCTCCGAGAGACCCAGTACTTC
J: TRBJ2-5
V: TRBV20-1
length: 15
size: -
D: TRBD2

CDR3: CSARVAGRLDQPQHF
DNA: TGCAGTGCTAGAGTGGCAGGGCGTTTGGATCAGCCCCAGCATTTT
J: TRBJ1-5
V: TRBV20-1
length: 15
size: -
D: -

CDR3: CASSLADLGSSYEQYF
DNA: TGTGCCAGCAGCTTAGCGGATCTGGGGAGCTCCTACGAGCAGTACTTC
J: TRBJ2-7
V: TRBV7-9
length: 16
size: -
D: -

CDR3: CASSLLGSHNEQFF
DNA: TGTGCCAGCAGCTTATTAGGTTCCCACAATGAGCAGTTCTTC
J: TRBJ2-1
V: TRBV7-9
length: 14
size: many
D: -

CDR3: CASSFPDGLYGYTF
DNA: TGTGCCAGCAGCTTCCCGGACGGTCTCTATGGCTACACCTTC
J: TRBJ1-2
V: TRBV7-9
length: 14
size: few
D: -

CDR3: CASSGVRDPQPQHF
DNA: TGTGCCAGCAGTGGCGTCAGGGATCCCCAGCCCCAGCATTTT
J: TRBJ1-5
V: TRBV2
length: 14
size: few
D: -

CDR3: CASSERQGKGTDTQYF
DNA: TGCGCCAGCAGCGAAAGACAGGGGAAGGGCACAGATACGCAGTATTTT
J: TRBJ2-3
V: TRBV4-3
length: 16
size: few
D: TRBD1

CDR3: CASSRIQGTGELFF
DNA: TGCGCCAGCAGCAGGATACAGGGGACCGGGGAGCTGTTTTTT
J: TRBJ2-2
V: TRBV5-1
length: 14
size: few
D: TRBD1

CDR3: CASSRWTGRTQYF
DNA: TGTGCCAGCAGTCGATGGACAGGGCGGACCCAGTACTTC
J: TRBJ2-5
V: TRBV5-6
length: 13
size: -
D: TRBD1

CDR3: CSATDANTEAFF
DNA: TGCAGCGCAACGGACGCGAACACTGAAGCTTTCTTT
J: TRBJ1-1
V: TRBV29-1
length: 12
size: -
D: -

CDR3: CASRCHWWAGCPSTEAFF
DNA: TGTGCCAGCAGATGTCATTGGTGGGCGGGATGTCCTTCCACTGAAGCTTTCTTT
J: TRBJ1-1
V: TRBV28
length: 18
size: few
D: -

CDR3: CASSLMTGGAREAQYF
DNA: TGCGCCAGCAGCCTTATGACGGGGGGGGCGAGGGAGGCCCAGTACTTC
J: TRBJ2-7
V: TRBV4-3
length: 16
size: -
D: TRBD2

CDR3: CASSPGGRGGETQYF
DNA: TGTGCCAGCAGCCCGGGGGGGAGAGGCGGGGAGACCCAGTACTTC
J: TRBJ2-5
V: TRBV7-3
length: 15
size: few
D: TRBD2

CDR3: CASTGNSYEQYF
DNA: TGTGCCAGCACCGGGAATTCCTACGAGCAGTACTTC
J: TRBJ2-7
V: TRBV2
length: 12
size: many
D: -

CDR3: CASSQDGRGTQYF
DNA: TGTGCCAGCAGCCAAGACGGGAGGGGGACCCAGTACTTC
J: TRBJ2-5
V: TRBV3-1
length: 13
size: -
D: TRBD2

CDR3: CASSERGGGTGELFF
DNA: TGTGCCAGCAGTGAAAGGGGCGGGGGCACCGGGGAGCTGTTTTTT
J: TRBJ2-2
V: TRBV6-1
length: 15
size: -
D: TRBD2

CDR3: CASSPTSGRRSYTGELFF
DNA: TGTGCCAGCAGTCCGACTAGCGGGAGACGGTCGTACACCGGGGAGCTGTTTTTT
J: TRBJ2-2
V: TRBV14
length: 18
size: few
D: TRBD2

CDR3: CASSRTIPGETQYF
DNA: TGTGCCAGCAGTCGGACTATCCCAGGAGAGACCCAGTACTTC
J: TRBJ2-5
V: TRBV6-1
length: 14
size: few
D: -

CDR3: CASGVGPAQFF
DNA: TGTGCCAGCGGAGTGGGACCTGCCCAGTTCTTC
J: TRBJ2-1
V: TRBV2
length: 11
size: few
D: -

CDR3: CASSPGTGALSLAGSTDTQYF
DNA: TGTGCCAGCTCACCGGGCACAGGGGCCCTAAGCCTAGCGGGGAGCACAGATACGCAGTATTTT
J: TRBJ2-3
V: TRBV18
length: 21
size: -
D: TRBD2

CDR3: CASIEAGVETQYF
DNA: TGTGCCAGCATTGAAGCGGGGGTTGAGACCCAGTACTTC
J: TRBJ2-5
V: TRBV2
length: 13
size: few
D: TRBD2

CDR3: CASRYRDSTYEQYF
DNA: TGTGCCAGCAGGTACCGGGACAGCACCTACGAGCAGTACTTC
J: TRBJ2-7
V: TRBV6-5
length: 14
size: few
D: TRBD1

CDR3: CASSPTSKEKLFF
DNA: TGTGCCAGCAGTCCAACCTCGAAGGAAAAACTGTTTTTT
J: TRBJ1-4
V: TRBV12-3/TRBV12-4
length: 13
size: -
D: -

CDR3: CASSVRTSPGTDTQYF
DNA: TGTGCCAGCAGCGTTAGGACGAGTCCCGGCACAGATACGCAGTATTTT
J: TRBJ2-3
V: TRBV9
length: 16
size: -
D: -

CDR3: CASSFTGQGEETQYF
DNA: TGTGCCAGCAGTTTTACCGGACAGGGGGAAGAGACCCAGTACTTC
J: TRBJ2-5
V: TRBV7-9
length: 15
size: -
D: TRBD1

CDR3: CASREGGSNQPQHF
DNA: TGTGCCAGCAGGGAGGGAGGGAGCAATCAGCCCCAGCATTTT
J: TRBJ1-5
V: TRBV6-2/TRBV6-3
length: 14
size: many
D: -